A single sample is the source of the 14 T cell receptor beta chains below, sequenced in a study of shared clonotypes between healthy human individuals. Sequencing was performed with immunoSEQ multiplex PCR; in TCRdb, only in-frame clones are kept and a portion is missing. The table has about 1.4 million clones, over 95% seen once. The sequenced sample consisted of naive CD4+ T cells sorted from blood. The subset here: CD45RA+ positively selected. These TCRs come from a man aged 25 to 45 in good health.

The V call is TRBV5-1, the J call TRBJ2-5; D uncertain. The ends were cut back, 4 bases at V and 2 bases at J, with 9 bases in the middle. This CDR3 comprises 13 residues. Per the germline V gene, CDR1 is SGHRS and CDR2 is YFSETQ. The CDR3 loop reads CASSQRVQETQYF. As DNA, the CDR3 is TGCGCCAGCAGCCAAAGGGTGCAAGAGACCCAGTACTTC.

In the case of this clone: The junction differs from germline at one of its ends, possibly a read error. The DNA of the CDR3 is TGTGCCAGCAGCTTTGACAAAAACATCCAGTACTTC. It encodes CASSFDKNIQYF. V and J are TRBV7-8 and TRBJ2-4; D is unresolved. Germline CDR1 reads SGHVS; CDR2 reads FQNEAQ. The CDR3 contains 12 residues.

This CDR3 reads CASSLGDRGFTGNTIYF. The CDR3 bases are TGTGCCAGCAGCTTAGGGGACAGGGGGTTTACTGGAAACACCATATATTTT. This rearrangement joins TRBV7-9 to TRBJ1-3, with 11 bases matching TRBD1. Trimming removed 1 base from V and 2 bases from J; junction bases left unmatched: 4. The CDR3 runs to 17 residues. Germline V gene sequence: CDR1 SEHNR, CDR2 FQNEAQ (reference sequence).

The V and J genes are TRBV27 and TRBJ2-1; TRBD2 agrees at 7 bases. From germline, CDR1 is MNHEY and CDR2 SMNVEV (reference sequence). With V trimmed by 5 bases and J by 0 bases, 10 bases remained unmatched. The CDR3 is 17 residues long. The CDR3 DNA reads TGTGCCAGCAGTAAACCCGGGGGGACGAGCTCCTACAATGAGCAGTTCTTC. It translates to CASSKPGGTSSYNEQFF.

The CDR3 is CASSTQGQPQHF. The CDR3 DNA reads as TGTGCCAGCAGTACGCAGGGCCAGCCCCAGCATTTT. V gene TRBV28 combines with J gene TRBJ1-5, with a tentative D call TRBD1 (5 bases). This CDR3 has 12 amino acids. CDR1 is MDHEN and CDR2 is SYDVKM in the germline V gene. The germline V and J ends were trimmed by 5 bases and 7 bases, with 9 bases remaining between them.

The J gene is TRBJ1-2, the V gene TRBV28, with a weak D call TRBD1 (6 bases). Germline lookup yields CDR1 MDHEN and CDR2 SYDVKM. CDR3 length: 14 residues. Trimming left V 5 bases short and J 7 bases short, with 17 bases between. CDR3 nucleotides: TGTGCCAGCAGTCCACAGGGCCTCTATGGTGGCTACACCTTC. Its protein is CASSPQGLYGGYTF.

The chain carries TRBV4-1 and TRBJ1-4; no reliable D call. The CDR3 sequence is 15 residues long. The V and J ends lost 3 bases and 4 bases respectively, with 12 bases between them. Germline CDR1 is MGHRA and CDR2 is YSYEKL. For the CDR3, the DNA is TGCGCCAGCAGCCACGCGACTGGGATTAATGAAAAACTGTTTTTT. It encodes CASSHATGINEKLFF.

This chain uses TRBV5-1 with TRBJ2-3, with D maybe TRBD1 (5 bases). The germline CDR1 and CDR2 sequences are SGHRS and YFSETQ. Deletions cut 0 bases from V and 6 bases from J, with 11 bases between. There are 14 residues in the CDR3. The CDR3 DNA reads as TGCGCCAGCAGCTTGGGACAGTCTATGGATACGCAGTATTTT. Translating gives CASSLGQSMDTQYF.

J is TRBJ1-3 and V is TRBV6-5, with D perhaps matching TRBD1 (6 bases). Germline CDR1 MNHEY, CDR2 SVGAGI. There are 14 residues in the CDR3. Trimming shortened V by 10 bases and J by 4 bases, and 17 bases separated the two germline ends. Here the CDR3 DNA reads TGTGCCACCATCAGGGGTATTGGAGGAAACACCATATATTTT. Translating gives CATIRGIGGNTIYF.

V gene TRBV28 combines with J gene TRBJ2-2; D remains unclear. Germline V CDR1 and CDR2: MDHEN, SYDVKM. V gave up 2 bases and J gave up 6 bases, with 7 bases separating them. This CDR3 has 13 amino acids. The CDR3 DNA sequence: TGTGCCAGCAGTTTAAGGCTAGCCGGGGAGCTGTTTTTT. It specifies CASSLRLAGELFF.

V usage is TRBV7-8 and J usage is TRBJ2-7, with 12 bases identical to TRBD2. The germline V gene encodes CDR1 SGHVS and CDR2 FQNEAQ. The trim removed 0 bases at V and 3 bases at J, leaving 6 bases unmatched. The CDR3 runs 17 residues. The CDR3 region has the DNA TGTGCCAGCAGCTTAGCCCTGACTAGCGGGGGATTCTACGAGCAGTACTTC. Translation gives CASSLALTSGGFYEQYF.

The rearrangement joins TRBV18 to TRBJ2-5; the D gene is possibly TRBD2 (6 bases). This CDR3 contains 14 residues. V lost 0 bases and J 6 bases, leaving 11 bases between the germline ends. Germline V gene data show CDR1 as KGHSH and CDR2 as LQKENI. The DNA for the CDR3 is TGTGCCAGCTCACCACCGGAGGGGCCGAAGACCCAGTACTTC. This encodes CASSPPEGPKTQYF.

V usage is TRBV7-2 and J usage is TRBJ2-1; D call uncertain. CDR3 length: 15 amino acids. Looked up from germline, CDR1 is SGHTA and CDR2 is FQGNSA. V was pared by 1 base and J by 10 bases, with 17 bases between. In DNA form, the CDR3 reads TGTGCCAGCAGCTTAGGACCGATTGGGCTCGGGGAGCAGTTCTTC. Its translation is CASSLGPIGLGEQFF.

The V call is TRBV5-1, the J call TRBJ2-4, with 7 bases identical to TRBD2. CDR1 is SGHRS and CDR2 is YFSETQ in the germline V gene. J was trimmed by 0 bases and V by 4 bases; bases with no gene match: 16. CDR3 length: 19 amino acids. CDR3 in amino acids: CASSKRSASGELAKNIQYF. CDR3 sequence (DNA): TGCGCCAGCAGCAAACGGTCGGCTAGCGGAGAATTAGCCAAAAACATTCAGTACTTC. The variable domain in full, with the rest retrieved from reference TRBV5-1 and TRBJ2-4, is KAGVTQTPRYLIKTRGQQVTLSCSPISGHRSVSWYQQTPGQGLQFLFEYFSETQRNKGNFPGRFSGRQFSNSRSEMNVSTLELGDSALYLCASSKRSASGELAKNIQYFGAGTRLSVL.